The clone carrying this T cell receptor (beta chain) was counted ten times or more. Its antigen remains unknown. Trimming at V came to 6 bases and at J to 8 bases, leaving 5 bases not matched to a gene. CDR3 length: 14 residues. This sample was taken from a study of T-cell memory formation after mild COVID-19. Study context: Clustering of TCRs was largely donor specific.

Using its own MiXCR run on the 5' RACE reads, TCRdb lists one record per CDR3 protein. The top ten clones hold approximately 24% of a sample with tens of thousands of distinct CDR3 sequences, 12% of them seen once. Study-level points and caveats: Prior to infection, memory already included some responding clones, suggesting cross-reactive memory joined. Among contracting clones, CD4+ were mainly CM/EM and CD8+ enriched in EMRA.

J is TRBJ2-1 and V is TRBV12-3 or TRBV12-4; 12 bases agree with TRBD1. The material sequenced was PBMCs or a T cell subset sorted from them (not recorded which). The clonotype comes from a man between 18 and 29 years old who had mild COVID-19 (a few samples of this study predate the infection). Cell type and time point are not known. CDR3 nucleotide sequence: TGTGCCAGCAGCCGGGACAGGGGGCTAGATGAGCAGTTCTTC. Amino acids: CASSRDRGLDEQFF.